This T cell receptor (beta chain) was observed in a study of Graves' ophthalmopathy and Graves' hyperthyroidism. A note on this clonotype: The antigen remains undetermined. The conserved closing phenylalanine or tryptophan is absent in this CDR3, likely reflecting a read error.

Amplification of TCR beta CDR3 regions used RNA transcripts. First-round RT-PCR employed HTBI primers, with a second-round multiplex PCR after it. TCRdb ran MiXCR on the multiplex PCR reads and lists one entry per CDR3 protein. The table records about 400,000 distinct CDR3 sequences, roughly 21% of them present only once. The CDR3 consists of 15 residues. The germline gives CDR1 SNHLY, CDR2 FYNNEI. Trimming removed 7 bases from V and 0 bases from J, with 12 bases in between. Study outcomes and limitations: Blood also held most thyroid clonotypes expanded above 0.001 frequency. It was with approximately 70% sensitivity and around 72% specificity that the model predicted ophthalmopathy progression. Ophthalmopathy cases were distinguished from stable hyperthyroidism by a 13-signature model, reaching over 85% sensitivity and roughly 81% specificity.

Sequencing input: peripheral blood. This TCR came from a woman aged 18-30 years with stable Graves' hyperthyroidism. The chain uses TRBV2 and TRBJ2-2, with unresolved D. CDR3 protein: CASNMGFANTGELFV. The DNA of the CDR3 is TGTGCCAGCAACATGGGCTTCGCGAACACCGGGGAGCTGTTTGTT.